This T cell receptor (beta chain) appears in the sequencing data of a study of regulatory T cells in long-lasting Graves disease. A note on this clonotype: Its antigen is unknown.

Arm-PCR of CDR3 regions and iRepertoire HTBI primers were used to build TCR beta libraries. TCRdb passed the multiplex PCR reads through MiXCR, listing each CDR3 protein once. The sample shows 510,000 or so distinct CDR3 sequences, about 12% of them seen only once. Germline CDR1 reads SGHKS; CDR2 reads YYEKEE (reference sequence). With 0 bases removed from V and 7 bases from J, the gap between germline ends came to 11 bases. CDR3 size: 15 residues. Regarding time point: newly diagnosed GD, antithyroid drugs for less than 3 months. RNA from PBMCs was the source of the TCR library. Findings of the study overall: Blood alone, not thyroid tissue, was studied.

These data also featured in a second study, about T cells in Graves' hyperthyroidism and ophthalmopathy.

The source is a woman in her 30s with Graves disease. V gene TRBV5-5 combines with J gene TRBJ1-6, with a weak D call TRBD1 (5 bases). The source was peripheral blood mononuclear cells (PBMCs), collected at new diagnosis, from a patient treated with antithyroid drugs. The CDR3 sequence: CASSLGGIGNSPLHF. CDR3 coding DNA: TGTGCCAGCAGCTTGGGGGGCATAGGCAATTCACCCCTCCACTTT.